This TCR beta chain was found in a study of blood T cells in healthy people across ages. Germline CDR1 reads SNHLY; CDR2 reads FYNNEI. The J segment lost 1 base and the V segment lost 6 bases, leaving 6 bases of the junction unmatched. The CDR3 extends over 15 amino acids. All donors came from Russia, were Caucasian and healthy, and spanned ages roughly 6 to 100. Study-level findings and limits: Per million T cells, TCR beta diversity dropped about linearly as age rose.

This clonotype was detected many times. Its antigen is unknown. The authors ran a second PCR of about 6 to 11 cycles using a sample-barcoded 5' primer and a J-beta primer mix. TCRdb fed the 5' RACE reads into MiXCR, producing one record per CDR3 protein. The data show 650,000 to 700,000 distinct CDR3 sequences, around 52% seen once. The chain recombines TRBV2 with TRBJ2-3; 8 bases fit TRBD2. The source of this sequence is a woman older than 75 in good health. Sequences were obtained from blood. The CDR3 bases are TGTGCCAGCAGGGCCGGGACTAGACGCACAGATACGCAGTATTTT. Protein product: CASRAGTRRTDTQYF.